The T cell receptor beta chain described here comes from a study of blood T cells in healthy people across ages. Caucasian, healthy and from Russia, the donors were aged between about 6 and 90. The sample, 7.5 to 10 milliliters of peripheral blood, was drawn from each donor. A second PCR, run for roughly 6 to 11 cycles, used a sample-barcoded 5' primer plus a J-beta primer mix. CDR3-containing paired-end reads numbered at least 2.5 million in each sample. TCRdb reprocessed the 5' RACE reads via MiXCR and lists one record per CDR3 protein. Of 900,000 to 950,000 distinct CDR3 sequences listed, 29% are singletons. The CDR3 covers 15 residues. Germline CDR1 and CDR2: MNHEY and SVGAGI. V lost 5 bases to trimming and J lost 8 bases, with 18 bases between them. These records were also assigned to another study, of T cells of mothers and their children.

This rearrangement joins TRBV6-5 to TRBJ1-4; D possibly corresponds to TRBD1 (6 bases). This receptor was identified in a woman in her 40s in good health. Sequences were obtained from blood. CDR3 DNA sequence: TGTGCCAGCAGTCAAACAGGGACCTTAGGGGAAAAACTGTTTTTT. It specifies CASSQTGTLGEKLFF.